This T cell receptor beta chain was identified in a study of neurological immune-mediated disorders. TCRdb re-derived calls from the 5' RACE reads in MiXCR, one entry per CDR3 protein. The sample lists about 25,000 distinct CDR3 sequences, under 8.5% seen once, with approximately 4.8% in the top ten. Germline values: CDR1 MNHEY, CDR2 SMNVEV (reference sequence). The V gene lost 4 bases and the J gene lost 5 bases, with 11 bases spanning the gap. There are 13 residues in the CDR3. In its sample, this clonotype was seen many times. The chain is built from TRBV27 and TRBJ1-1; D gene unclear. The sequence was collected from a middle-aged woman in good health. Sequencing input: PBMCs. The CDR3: CASSYQVPTEAFF. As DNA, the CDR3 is TGTGCCAGCAGTTATCAAGTACCTACTGAAGCTTTCTTT.